These T cell receptor beta chains were read from a single sample in a study of CD8 T cells in Susac syndrome. TCRdb itself ran the immunoSEQ multiplex PCR reads through MiXCR, one entry per CDR3 protein. The profile shows about 150,000 distinct CDR3 sequences, 95% of them singletons. Sequenced sample: CD8+ T cells from PBMCs. These receptors all stem from a human donor with Susac syndrome. Each CDR3 is given with its conserved first and last residue. D genes are given only for firm matches. Clone size is shown for a subset of rows, as once, few, many or a class of expanded clone.

clone_size j_call v_call d_call cdr3_aa cdr3_nt
once TRBJ2-2 TRBV4-1 NA CASSQAGEELFF TGCGCCAGCAGCCAAGCTGGAGAGGAGCTGTTTTTT
NA TRBJ2-7 TRBV7-2 NA CASSLVSGGEQYF TGTGCCAGCAGCTTAGTGTCGGGTGGCGAGCAGTACTTC
once TRBJ2-1 TRBV28 TRBD1 CASSPRIVQGAYNEQFF TGTGCCAGCAGTCCTAGGATCGTACAGGGGGCCTACAATGAGCAGTTCTTC
NA TRBJ1-2 TRBV9 NA CASSEDSYGYTF TGTGCCAGCAGCGAGGACAGCTATGGCTACACCTTC
NA TRBJ1-2 TRBV7-8 NA CASSLVGGGVNYGYTF TGTGCCAGCAGCTTAGTTGGAGGGGGTGTTAACTATGGCTACACCTTC
NA TRBJ2-7 TRBV3-1 NA CASSQIRSYEQYF TGTGCCAGCAGCCAAATTCGGAGCTACGAGCAGTACTTC
NA TRBJ2-7 TRBV2 TRBD2 CASSESGGTYEQYF TGTGCCAGCAGTGAATCGGGGGGAACCTACGAGCAGTACTTC
NA TRBJ2-5 TRBV3-1 TRBD1 CASSNRRTGRETQYF TGTGCCAGCAGTAACAGAAGGACAGGGCGGGAGACCCAGTACTTC
NA TRBJ2-7 TRBV9 TRBD1 CASSGPVGQGTYEQYF TGTGCCAGCAGCGGCCCCGTCGGACAGGGCACCTACGAGCAGTACTTC
NA TRBJ2-5 TRBV21-1 NA CASSSADWPETQYF TGTGCCAGCAGCAGTGCCGACTGGCCAGAGACCCAGTACTTC
NA TRBJ2-7 TRBV7-9 NA CSTSGDADEQYF TGTTCCACATCGGGAGATGCAGACGAGCAGTACTTC
NA TRBJ2-5 TRBV29-1 NA CSAHRLNDQETQYF TGCAGCGCCCACCGACTAAACGACCAAGAGACCCAGTACTTC
NA TRBJ2-7 TRBV3-1 NA CASSQGLNHPYEQYF TGTGCCAGCAGCCAAGGTCTTAACCACCCCTACGAGCAGTACTTC
NA TRBJ2-7 TRBV29-1 NA CSAGGGTSYEQYF TGCAGCGCCGGGGGTGGGACCTCCTACGAGCAGTACTTC
NA TRBJ1-2 TRBV25-1 NA CASSVGGGAGGYTF TGTGCCAGCAGCGTAGGTGGGGGCGCGGGGGGCTACACCTTC
NA TRBJ2-7 TRBV27 NA CASSFSGGSYEQYF TGTGCCAGCAGTTTCTCGGGCGGCTCCTACGAGCAGTACTTC
NA TRBJ2-3 TRBV6-5 NA CASSYLGEGDTQYF TGTGCCAGCAGTTATCTCGGGGAAGGAGATACGCAGTATTTT